This entry features one T cell receptor beta chain sequence. Its antigen is unknown. The protocol was immunoSEQ multiplex PCR, while the TCRdb copy is restricted to in-frame clones and leaves out a portion. Of about 130,000 clones listed, about nine tenths are singletons. The sample is drawn from a study of OX40 agonist ivuxolimab in advanced cancers. Whole-study context: Ivuxolimab, which is an agonistic anti-OX40 (CD134) antibody, was administered to the patients.

The CDR3 loop spans 14 amino acids. V lost 7 bases and J 8 bases, leaving 20 bases between the germline ends. CDR1 MNHEY and CDR2 SVGAGI come from the germline V gene. Study findings and constraints: At 0.1 to 3.0 mg/kg, CD4+ and CD8+ blood T cells expanded clonally by week 6. Antigen specificity of clonally expanded peripheral T cells was not established.

The source was CD4+ or CD8+ T cells sorted from blood, collected in a trial of the OX40 agonist ivuxolimab. The origin of this receptor is an adult with an advanced solid tumor such as melanoma, head and neck, liver or kidney cancer. The chain uses TRBV6-5 and TRBJ1-1; D not resolved. CDR3 sequence reads: CASIAVSTGSEAFF. CDR3 nucleotide sequence: TGTGCCAGCATCGCCGTTTCAACCGGCTCAGAAGCTTTCTTT.